The 16 T cell receptor beta chains presented below share a single source sample, sequenced in a study of regulatory T cells in long-lasting Graves disease. Construction of the TCR beta libraries employed iRepertoire HTBI primers in conjunction with Arm-PCR of CDR3 regions. TCRdb used MiXCR to reprocess the multiplex PCR reads, holding one entry per CDR3 protein. The sample records about 240,000 distinct CDR3 sequences, 20% being singletons. The time point was: newly diagnosed GD, antithyroid drugs for less than 3 months. Researchers made the TCR library from RNA that was extracted from PBMCs. This specimen was peripheral blood mononuclear cells (PBMCs), taken at new diagnosis, from a patient treated with antithyroid drugs. The source is a female donor with Graves disease.

The V call is TRBV6-2 or TRBV6-3, the J call TRBJ2-7; TRBD1 might be the D (5 bases). In germline, CDR1 is MNHEY, CDR2 SVGEGT. V was clipped by 4 bases and J by 2 bases, with 12 bases between them. This CDR3 region has 14 residues. For the CDR3, the DNA is TGTGCCAGCAGTTTAACGACAGTCGCCTACGAGCAGTACTTC. Translation gives CASSLTTVAYEQYF.

The genes are TRBV9 and TRBJ2-7, with TRBD1 identical over 8 bases. This CDR3 has 15 amino acids. Losses at the gene ends were 0 bases for V and 2 bases for J; bases not matched to a gene: 4. Germline loops: CDR1 SGDLS, CDR2 YYNGEE. CDR3 sequence: CASSVGGQATYEQYF. CDR3 DNA: TGTGCCAGCAGCGTAGGGGGACAGGCCACCTACGAGCAGTACTTC.

This clonotype has a count of ten or more. The chain combines TRBV12-3 or TRBV12-4 with TRBJ2-3; D might be TRBD1 or TRBD2, each matching 5 bases. Trimming took off 8 bases at V and 2 bases at J, with 20 bases between the two ends. This CDR3 is 16 amino acids long. Here the CDR3 reads CASLGSRDGFTDTQYF. CDR3 sequence (DNA): TGTGCCAGCCTTGGGTCTCGGGACGGGTTCACAGATACGCAGTATTTT.

This clonotype was counted ten times or more. The rearrangement links TRBV13 to TRBJ2-1; 7 positions match TRBD2. The CDR3 has 17 amino acids. The J segment lost 3 bases and the V segment lost 0 bases, leaving 8 bases of the junction unmatched. Per the germline V gene, CDR1 is PRHDT and CDR2 is FYEKMQ (reference sequence). This chain's CDR3 is CASSLGVVGRFYNEQFF. As DNA, the CDR3 is TGTGCCAGCAGCTTAGGAGTAGTCGGGAGGTTCTACAATGAGCAGTTCTTC.

This clonotype was observed many times. CDR3 sequence (DNA): TGTGCCAGCAAAAACCGGGTCCAGGACTACGAGCAGTACTTC. As protein: CASKNRVQDYEQYF. The chain has TRBV7-2 and TRBJ2-7; D is ambiguous. CDR3 size: 14 residues. Per the germline V gene, CDR1 is SGHTA and CDR2 is FQGNSA. Trimming removed 7 bases at V and 3 bases at J, with 16 bases between.

Of note for this clonotype: This sequence is one base from a far larger clone and is likely a read error. CDR3: CASSLPRQGTSDKQFF. CDR3 coding DNA: TGTGCCAGCAGCTTGCCTCGACAGGGGACAAGCGATAAGCAGTTCTTC. The gene calls are TRBV9 and TRBJ2-5, with 8 bases that match TRBD1. The J call is in doubt because the DNA end fits TRBJ2-1 better. The CDR3 contains 16 residues. Germline assignment: CDR1 SGDLS and CDR2 YYNGEE.

This clonotype was found many times. V is TRBV12-5 and J is TRBJ1-6, with 9 nucleotides matching TRBD1. CDR1 LGHNT and CDR2 FRNRAP come from the germline V gene. V was clipped by 1 base and J by 10 bases; unmatched bases: 5. The CDR3 covers 15 residues. The chain's CDR3 is CASGLARDRDSPLHF. As DNA, the CDR3 is TGTGCTAGTGGTTTGGCCCGGGACAGGGACTCACCCCTCCACTTT. The full variable domain, completed using reference TRBV12-5 and TRBJ1-6, is DARVTQTPRHKVTEMGQEVTMRCQPILGHNTVFWYRQTMMQGLELLAYFRNRAPLDDSGMPKDRFSAEMPDATLATLKIQPSEPRDSAVYFCASGLARDRDSPLHFGNGTRLTVT.

The table lists this clonotype with a few counts. V is TRBV9 and J is TRBJ2-3, with TRBD2 matching over 10 bases. CDR1 is SGDLS, CDR2 YYNGEE, per germline. V trimming: 3 bases; J trimming: 5 bases; junction bases outside the gene matches: 9. This CDR3 is built from 16 residues. The CDR3 DNA reads as TGTGCCAGCAGCGCCCTCACTAGCGGGGTTTTAGATACGCAGTATTTT. Translated: CASSALTSGVLDTQYF. Using reference TRBV9 and TRBJ2-3 for the parts outside the CDR3, the full variable domain is DSGVTQTPKHLITATGQRVTLRCSPRSGDLSVYWYQQSLDQGLQFLIQYYNGEERAKGNILERFSAQQFPDLHSELNLSSLELGDSALYFCASSALTSGVLDTQYFGPGTRLTVL.

This clonotype was seen ten or more times. The rearrangement joins TRBV7-9 to TRBJ2-2, with D maybe TRBD1 (5 bases). The CDR3 covers 17 residues. The germline V gene encodes CDR1 SEHNR and CDR2 FQNEAQ (reference sequence). Trimming removed 6 bases from V and 4 bases from J, with 21 bases in between. The CDR3 DNA sequence: TGTGCCAGCAGTTCCCAAGGGGCACGATCGGGCACCGGGGAGCTGTTTTTT. Protein: CASSSQGARSGTGELFF.

This clonotype was recorded at least ten times. The chain recombines TRBV19 with TRBJ2-1; 9 bases agree with TRBD2. V shed 5 bases, J shed 4 bases, and the junction held 6 bases outside the gene matches. The CDR3 contains 15 residues. CDR1 LNHDA and CDR2 SQIVND come from the germline V gene (reference sequence). In DNA, the CDR3 is TGTGCCAGTAGTGCCCGTAGCGGGGGATACAATGAGCAGTTCTTC. It yields the protein CASSARSGGYNEQFF.

As concerns this clonotype: Only one base separates this from a far larger clonotype, so it likely reflects a read error. The chain combines TRBV2 with TRBJ2-3, with a weak D call TRBD1 (6 bases). The DNA end is more similar to TRBJ2-5, so the J call may be wrong. The CDR3 sequence is 14 residues long. Germline V gene lookup returns CDR1 SNHLY and CDR2 FYNNEI. CDR3 sequence reads: CASSSRTVTRTQYF. Here the CDR3 DNA reads TGTGCCAGCAGCTCCAGGACAGTAACGAGGACCCAGTACTTC.

Many counts were recorded for this clonotype. The V call is TRBV7-9, the J call TRBJ2-3, with 14 positions matching TRBD2. This CDR3 has 17 residues. Germline V CDR1 and CDR2: SEHNR, FQNEAQ (reference sequence). With V trimmed by 4 bases and J by 3 bases, 6 bases remained unmatched. CDR3: CASSSPTSGGATDTQYF. As DNA, the CDR3 is TGTGCCAGCAGCTCACCGACTAGCGGGGGGGCGACAGATACGCAGTATTTT.

This clonotype was seen many times. The chain has TRBV12-3 or TRBV12-4 and TRBJ1-5, with D hard to call. The V end lost 4 bases, the J end lost 2 bases, and 15 bases lay between the germline ends. The CDR3 covers 16 residues. The DNA of the CDR3 is TGTGCCAGCAGTTCGCCGTCAAATATCGGCAATCAGCCCCAGCATTTT. Protein: CASSSPSNIGNQPQHF.

The CDR3 nucleotides are TGTGCCAGCCGCTGGGCGGGATCCTTAAGCTCCTACGAGCAGTACTTC. This codes for CASRWAGSLSSYEQYF. The rearrangement joins TRBV27 to TRBJ2-7; TRBD2 is a possible D gene (6 bases). The V and J ends lost 8 bases and 0 bases respectively, with 20 bases between them. Germline CDR1 is MNHEY and CDR2 is SMNVEV (reference sequence). There are 16 residues in the CDR3.

At least ten counts were recorded for this clonotype. The chain couples TRBV18 to TRBJ1-6; the D gene is possibly TRBD1 (5 bases). V lost 5 bases to trimming and J lost 5 bases, with 10 bases between them. Germline CDR1 is KGHSH and CDR2 is LQKENI. The CDR3 spans 14 residues. CDR3: CASSAGRNNSPLHF. The CDR3 DNA reads as TGTGCCAGCTCAGCGGGACGGAATAATTCACCCCTCCACTTT.

As concerns this clonotype: A far larger clone is just one base off, so this is likely a read error. The V call is TRBV7-2, the J call TRBJ2-1, with TRBD2 identical over 9 bases. Germline values: CDR1 SGHTA, CDR2 FQGNSA. The length of the CDR3 is 17 residues. V was clipped by 5 bases and J by 1 base; unmatched bases: 9. In nucleotides, the CDR3 is TGTACCAGCAGCACAATTCTAGCGGGATTATCCTACAATGAGCAGTTCTTC. Its protein product is CTSSTILAGLSYNEQFF.